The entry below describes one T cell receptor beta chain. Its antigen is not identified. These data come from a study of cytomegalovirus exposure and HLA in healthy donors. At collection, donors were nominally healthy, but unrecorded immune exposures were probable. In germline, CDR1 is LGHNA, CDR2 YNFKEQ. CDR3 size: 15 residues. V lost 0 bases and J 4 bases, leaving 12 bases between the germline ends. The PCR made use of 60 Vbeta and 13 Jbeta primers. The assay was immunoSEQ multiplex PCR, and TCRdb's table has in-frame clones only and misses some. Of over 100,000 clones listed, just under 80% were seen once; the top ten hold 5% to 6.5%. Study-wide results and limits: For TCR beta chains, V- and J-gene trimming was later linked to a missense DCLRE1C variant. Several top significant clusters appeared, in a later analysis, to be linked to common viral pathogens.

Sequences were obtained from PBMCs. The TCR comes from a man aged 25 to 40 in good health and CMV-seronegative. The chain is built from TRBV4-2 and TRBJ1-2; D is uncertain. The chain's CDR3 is CASSQDPTEPYGYTF. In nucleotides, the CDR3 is TGTGCCAGCAGCCAAGATCCAACAGAGCCCTATGGCTACACCTTC.